Sequencing of this T cell receptor (beta chain) was carried out in a study of cytomegalovirus exposure and HLA in healthy donors. Overall study findings and caveats: Associated with HLA alleles at 0.05 false discovery rate in a later analysis were over 15,000 TCR beta sequences. Rarity held for most TCR sequences, but there were some public TCRs that occurred in many donors. A classifier reportedly called cytomegalovirus status with high sensitivity and specificity. The only immune exposure information that was available was CMV serostatus.

The junction had 4 bases not matched to a gene; V was cut back by 2 bases and J by 5 bases. Germline V gene data show CDR1 as SGHNT and CDR2 as YYREEE (reference sequence). This CDR3 is built from 15 residues. As regards this clone: The antigen is unknown.

Primers for the PCR totalled 60 Vbeta and 13 Jbeta. Some clones are missing from TCRdb's copy, which holds only in-frame ones; the method was immunoSEQ multiplex PCR. The sample has approximately 87,000 clones; around 81% are singletons. The source is a woman in her 70s in good health and CMV-seropositive. The sample was PBMCs. The rearrangement uses TRBV5-4 and TRBJ2-3; 11 bases are shared with TRBD2. The CDR3 DNA follows: TGTGCCAGCAGCTTTGTTCTAGCGGGAGGAGATACGCAGTATTTT. Translation gives CASSFVLAGGDTQYF.